The next 29 T cell receptor beta chains were all read from a single sample in a study of T cell responses to AZD1222 COVID-19 vaccine. The repertoire was sequenced with immunoSEQ multiplex PCR; TCRdb's copy has only in-frame clones and lacks some. This sample has approximately 100,000 clones, with 85% to 90% found just once. Sample: peripheral blood, taken on day 0 of MenACWY control vaccination. The source of these receptors is an adult in good health.

The J gene is TRBJ1-3, the V gene TRBV12-5; D unresolved. This CDR3 comprises 12 residues. Germline V gene lookup returns CDR1 LGHNT and CDR2 FRNRAP. V was trimmed by 7 bases and J by 4 bases, leaving 8 bases between them. The CDR3, as DNA: TGTGCTAGTGTCTCGTCGGGAAACACCATATATTTT. Translating it yields CASVSSGNTIYF.

The rearrangement uses TRBV4-1 and TRBJ1-1; D might be TRBD1 (5 bases). The CDR3 has 14 residues. Germline V gene lookup returns CDR1 MGHRA and CDR2 YSYEKL. V was pared by 0 bases and J by 3 bases, with 8 bases between. In nucleotides, the CDR3 is TGCGCCAGCAGCCAAGAGAGACAGCACACTGAAGCTTTCTTT. Its protein is CASSQERQHTEAFF.

The V and J genes are TRBV2 and TRBJ2-1, with D uncertain. The V end lost 4 bases, the J end lost 6 bases, and 10 bases lay between the germline ends. The CDR3 extends over 13 amino acids. Per germline, CDR1 SNHLY and CDR2 FYNNEI. This CDR3 is CASSVLEFNEQFF. The CDR3 coding sequence is TGTGCCAGCAGTGTCTTAGAGTTCAATGAGCAGTTCTTC.

The chain has TRBV15 and TRBJ1-6, with 7 bases matching TRBD1. The junction had 4 bases not matched to a gene; V was cut back by 2 bases and J by 6 bases. CDR1 is LNHNV and CDR2 is YYDKDF in the germline V gene (reference sequence). The CDR3 has 15 amino acids. The CDR3 sequence: CATSRSGGGNSPLHF. CDR3 nucleotides: TGTGCCACCAGCAGATCAGGGGGTGGTAATTCACCCCTCCACTTT.

About this clone: Other DNA variants within this sample encode the same CDR3. The V call is TRBV29-1, the J call TRBJ1-1, with TRBD1 matching 10 bases. CDR1 and CDR2 (germline): SQVTM, ANQGSEA. CDR3 size: 14 residues. V dropped 4 bases and J dropped 1; count of bases not matched to a gene: 3. The CDR3 region is CSVGDRGGNTEAFF. The CDR3 region has the DNA TGCAGCGTTGGGGACAGGGGCGGGAACACTGAAGCTTTCTTT.

CDR3 sequence: CASSYKNTEAFF. CDR3 nucleotides: TGTGCCAGCAGTTACAAGAACACTGAAGCTTTCTTT. The V and J genes are TRBV6-2 or TRBV6-3 and TRBJ1-1; D is unresolved. This CDR3 contains 12 residues. With 2 bases removed from V and 1 base from J, the gap between germline ends came to 2 bases. The germline V gene has CDR1 MNHEY and CDR2 SVGEGT.

This rearrangement joins TRBV7-8 to TRBJ1-5; no clear D. Germline V lookup: CDR1 SGHVS, CDR2 FQNEAQ. Trimming took 5 bases from V and 0 from J, leaving 5 bases between them. CDR3 length: 13 amino acids. CDR3 DNA sequence: TGTGCCAGCAGCCGAAATAGCAATCAGCCCCAGCATTTT. This translates into CASSRNSNQPQHF.

V gene TRBV18 combines with J gene TRBJ1-1; 10 positions agree with TRBD1. Trimming took 1 base from V and 8 from J; bases not matched to a gene: 7. The CDR3 has 15 amino acids. Germline values: CDR1 KGHSH, CDR2 LQKENI. The CDR3 DNA follows: TGTGCCAGCTCACCACGACAGGGGGCTTCGAGGGAAGCTTTCTTT. This sequence encodes CASSPRQGASREAFF. Complete variable domain (other parts from reference TRBV18 and TRBJ1-1): NAGVMQNPRHLVRRRGQEARLRCSPMKGHSHVYWYRQLPEEGLKFMVYLQKENIIDESGMPKERFSAEFPKEGPSILRIQQVVRGDSAAYFCASSPRQGASREAFFGQGTRLTVV.

V usage is TRBV28 and J usage is TRBJ1-5; perhaps TRBD1 as D (6 bases). Trimming removed 2 bases from V and 4 bases from J, with 12 bases in between. Germline CDR1 is MDHEN and CDR2 is SYDVKM. The CDR3 consists of 15 residues. The CDR3 loop is CASSLPGGLNQPQHF. As DNA, the CDR3 is TGTGCCAGCAGTTTACCTGGGGGCTTAAATCAGCCCCAGCATTTT.

The genes are TRBV18 and TRBJ1-4; maybe TRBD1 (5 bases). Germline V gives CDR1 KGHSH, CDR2 LQKENI. CDR3 length equals 16 residues. V was cut by 6 bases and J by 2 bases, with 16 bases left in between. The CDR3 loop reads CASSRTQGGTNEKLFF. The CDR3 coding sequence is TGTGCCAGCTCCCGGACCCAGGGAGGGACTAATGAAAAACTGTTTTTT.

The chain joins TRBV4-3 to TRBJ1-1, with no clear D. V was shortened by 0 bases and J by 5 bases, with 13 bases between the two germline ends. The CDR3 runs to 15 residues. The germline V gene has CDR1 LGHNA and CDR2 YSLEER. The CDR3 nucleotides are TGCGCCAGCAGCCAAGATATAAGGATAGGGACTGAAGCTTTCTTT. Residues: CASSQDIRIGTEAFF.

The V and J genes are TRBV5-1 and TRBJ1-4; no firm D call. This CDR3 region has 14 residues. V was shortened by 0 bases and J by 6 bases, with 9 bases between the two germline ends. Germline V gives CDR1 SGHRS, CDR2 YFSETQ. DNA for the CDR3: TGCGCCAGCAGCTTGGGCCCGCCGGATGAAAAACTGTTTTTT. It translates to CASSLGPPDEKLFF.

This clone came up once. The rearrangement uses TRBV3-1 (or the pseudogene TRBV3-2) and TRBJ2-3; 8 positions match TRBD2. The trim removed 4 bases at V and 4 bases at J, leaving 7 bases unmatched. The length of the CDR3 is 15 residues. Germline assignment: CDR1 LGHDT and CDR2 YNNKEL (reference sequence). The CDR3 loop is CASSRSGGRSDTQYF. DNA for the CDR3: TGTGCCAGCAGCCGCTCGGGGGGGAGGTCAGATACGCAGTATTTT.

The rearrangement uses TRBV5-5 and TRBJ1-1; 9 positions agree with TRBD1. The CDR3 is made up of 14 amino acids. Germline CDR1 reads SGHKS; CDR2 reads YYEKEE (reference sequence). With V trimmed by 5 bases and J by 6 bases, 8 bases remained unmatched. The CDR3 sequence: CASSFPGQGAEAFF. CDR3 sequence (DNA): TGTGCCAGCAGTTTTCCGGGACAGGGTGCTGAAGCTTTCTTT.

This clone showed up just once. The V gene is TRBV12-3 or TRBV12-4, the J gene TRBJ1-3, with TRBD1 matching over 7 bases. The CDR3 is made up of 12 amino acids. V dropped 10 bases and J dropped 2; count of bases not matched to a gene: 2. CDR3 region: CATDRAGNTIYF. The CDR3 DNA sequence: TGTGCCACTGACAGGGCTGGAAACACCATATATTTT.

The V and J genes are TRBV11-3 and TRBJ1-1; TRBD1 matches 7 bases. Germline V lookup: CDR1 SGHNT, CDR2 YENEEA. The CDR3 totals 14 residues. V shed 5 bases, J shed 4 bases, and the junction held 7 bases outside the gene matches. The CDR3 reads CASSVGQLSTEAFF. CDR3 nucleotide sequence: TGTGCCAGCAGCGTGGGACAGCTGAGCACTGAAGCTTTCTTT.

The rearrangement joins TRBV2 to TRBJ2-7; 7 nucleotides line up with TRBD2. The CDR3 runs to 15 residues. CDR1 and CDR2 from the germline V gene are SNHLY and FYNNEI. V shed 6 bases and J 6 bases; nucleotides not matched to a gene: 14. The CDR3 DNA reads as TGTGCCAGCAGACCCGGGCTGGGAGGGGAAGGCGAGCAGTACTTC. This sequence encodes CASRPGLGGEGEQYF.

This clone was picked up one time. The gene calls are TRBV4-3 and TRBJ2-3, with D tentatively TRBD2 (7 bases). The CDR3 runs 15 residues. Per the germline V gene, CDR1 is LGHNA and CDR2 is YSLEER. Trimming took 3 bases from V and 5 from J, leaving 15 bases between them. CDR3 sequence reads: CASSQGAGAKDTQYF. Here the CDR3 DNA reads TGCGCCAGCAGCCAGGGGGCGGGAGCAAAAGATACGCAGTATTTT.

The chain joins TRBV4-3 to TRBJ1-4; possible D gene TRBD1, 5 bases. The V gene's germline CDR1 is LGHNA and CDR2 YSLEER. The CDR3 is 16 residues long. V dropped 4 bases and J dropped 5 bases, with 17 bases sitting between them. The CDR3 sequence is CASSRRLWGVNEKLFF. The CDR3 bases are TGCGCCAGCAGCCGAAGATTGTGGGGGGTCAATGAAAAACTGTTTTTT.

The chain couples TRBV7-9 to TRBJ1-4; TRBD1 is a possible D gene (5 bases). The CDR3 loop spans 16 amino acids. V was trimmed by 5 bases and J by 5 bases, leaving 18 bases between them. Germline CDR1 and CDR2: SEHNR and FQNEAQ (reference sequence). The CDR3 DNA is TGTGCCAGCAGCCCCGGTTGGGGCAGGGCCAATGAAAAACTGTTTTTT. Its translation: CASSPGWGRANEKLFF.

V gene TRBV3-1 (or the pseudogene TRBV3-2) combines with J gene TRBJ2-7; a weak D match, TRBD1 (5 bases). This CDR3 has 14 residues. The ends were cut back, 1 base at V and 2 bases at J, with 9 bases in the middle. From germline, CDR1 is LGHDT and CDR2 YNNKEL (reference sequence). In DNA, the CDR3 is TGTGCCAGCAGCCAAGTCAGACAGACCTACGAGCAGTACTTC. Its protein is CASSQVRQTYEQYF.

The V call is TRBV14, the J call TRBJ2-1; D gene uncertain. The length of the CDR3 is 13 residues. Germline V CDR1 and CDR2: SGHDN, FVKESK. V gave up 4 bases and J gave up 10 bases, with 14 bases separating them. CDR3 DNA: TGTGCCAGCAGCCTTAATACTAATCGCGAGCAGTTCTTC. Translation: CASSLNTNREQFF.

In this sample, this clone turned up a few times. This chain uses TRBV3-1 (or the pseudogene TRBV3-2) with TRBJ1-2; 8 bases agree with TRBD1. This CDR3 is 12 amino acids long. The ends lost 4 bases at V and 5 bases at J; junction bases unmatched: 0. Germline V gives CDR1 LGHDT, CDR2 YNNKEL (reference sequence). In DNA, the CDR3 is TGTGCCAGCAGCCGGACAGGGTATGGCTACACCTTC. Its translation is CASSRTGYGYTF.

The table lists this clone with a count of one. The genes are TRBV27 and TRBJ2-3; no definite D call. The germline V and J ends were trimmed by 1 base and 5 bases, with 19 bases remaining between them. The CDR3 has 17 residues. Germline V gene data show CDR1 as MNHEY and CDR2 as SMNVEV (reference sequence). CDR3 nucleotide sequence: TGTGCCAGCAGTTTATTGGGTGGGGATGTGGTTGGAGATACGCAGTATTTT. Its translation is CASSLLGGDVVGDTQYF.

This clone has only a few counts. The chain employs TRBV7-9 and TRBJ2-2; TRBD1 aligns across 10 bases. Germline CDR1 SEHNR, CDR2 FQNEAQ (reference sequence). The CDR3 spans 14 residues. Losses at the gene ends were 11 bases for V and 5 bases for J; bases not matched to a gene: 8. CDR3 in amino acids: CASMGQGLTGELFF. The CDR3 bases are TGTGCCTCGATGGGACAGGGGTTAACCGGGGAGCTGTTTTTT. Together with reference TRBV7-9 and TRBJ2-2, the CDR3 gives the full variable domain: DTGVSQNPRHKITKRGQNVTFRCDPISEHNRLYWYRQTLGQGPEFLTYFQNEAQLEKSRLLSDRFSAERPKGSFSTLEIQRTEQGDSAMYLCASMGQGLTGELFFGEGSRLTVL.

The CDR3 loop reads CASRRNQPQHF. CDR3 nucleotide sequence: TGTGCCAGCAGACGAAATCAGCCCCAGCATTTT. The chain has TRBV6-5 and TRBJ1-5; D unresolved. From germline, CDR1 is MNHEY and CDR2 SVGAGI. CDR3 size: 11 residues. V was cut by 6 bases and J by 4 bases, with 4 bases left in between.

This rearrangement joins TRBV7-8 to TRBJ2-5; 8 bases line up with TRBD2. This CDR3 region has 17 residues. Germline assignment: CDR1 SGHVS and CDR2 FQNEAQ. The V segment lost 5 bases and the J segment 4 bases; nucleotides outside the gene matches: 15. Here the CDR3 reads CASSPPTYGGGGETQYF. The CDR3 coding sequence is TGTGCCAGCAGCCCCCCCACGTACGGGGGGGGAGGAGAGACCCAGTACTTC.

This rearrangement joins TRBV5-4 to TRBJ1-5; D remains ambiguous. Trimming shortened V by 0 bases and J by 0 bases, and 7 bases separated the two germline ends. Germline values: CDR1 SGHNT, CDR2 YYREEE (reference sequence). The CDR3 is made up of 15 amino acids. The CDR3 here is CASSLGGHSNQPQHF. The CDR3 bases are TGTGCCAGCAGCTTGGGGGGTCATAGCAATCAGCCCCAGCATTTT.

This chain uses TRBV6-5 with TRBJ1-2; maybe TRBD1 (5 bases). CDR1 is MNHEY and CDR2 is SVGAGI in the germline V gene. Trimming left V 6 bases short and J 9 bases short, with 23 bases between. This CDR3 region has 15 residues. This CDR3 is CASRALFQGMDSYTF. The CDR3 coding sequence is TGTGCCAGCAGAGCCCTGTTCCAGGGAATGGATAGCTACACCTTC.